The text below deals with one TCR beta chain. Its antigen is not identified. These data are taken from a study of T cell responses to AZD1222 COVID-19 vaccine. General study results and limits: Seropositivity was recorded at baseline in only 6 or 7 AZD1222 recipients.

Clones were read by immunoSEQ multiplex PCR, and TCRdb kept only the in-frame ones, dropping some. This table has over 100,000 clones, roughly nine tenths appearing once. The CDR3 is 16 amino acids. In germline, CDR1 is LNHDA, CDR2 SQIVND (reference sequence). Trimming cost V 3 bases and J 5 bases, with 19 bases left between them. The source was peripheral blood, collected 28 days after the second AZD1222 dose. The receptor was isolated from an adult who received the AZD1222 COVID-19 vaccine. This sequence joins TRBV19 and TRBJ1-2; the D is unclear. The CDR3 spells CASSIGFWQERYGYTF. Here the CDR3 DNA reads TGTGCCAGTAGTATTGGCTTCTGGCAGGAGAGGTATGGCTACACCTTC.